Listed here are 9 T cell receptor beta chains from one sample, sequenced in a study of T cell responses to AZD1222 COVID-19 vaccine. Sequenced by immunoSEQ multiplex PCR; TCRdb stores in-frame clones only, minus some. The sample has about 130,000 clones, over 85% seen once. This specimen consisted of peripheral blood, obtained on day 0 of AZD1222 vaccination. These receptors originate from an adult in good health.

The chain has TRBV28 and TRBJ1-1, with a tentative D call TRBD1 (6 bases). Germline CDR1 and CDR2: MDHEN and SYDVKM. Trimming removed 6 bases at V and 1 base at J, with 12 bases between. This CDR3 region has 14 residues. The CDR3 spells CASSPGQRNTEAFF. The CDR3 DNA reads TGTGCCAGCAGCCCGGGACAAAGGAACACTGAAGCTTTCTTT.

This sequence joins TRBV15 and TRBJ2-4; no clear D gene. The CDR3 sequence is 17 residues long. Trimming removed 0 bases at V and 0 bases at J, with 12 bases between. CDR1 is LNHNV and CDR2 is YYDKDF in the germline V gene (reference sequence). In nucleotides, the CDR3 is TGTGCCACCAGCAGAGATGGCGGCGAATTAGCCAAAAACATTCAGTACTTC. Its translation: CATSRDGGELAKNIQYF.

The J gene is TRBJ1-4, the V gene TRBV5-1; D is unresolved. The CDR3 loop spans 15 amino acids. The germline CDR1 and CDR2 sequences are SGHRS and YFSETQ. V lost 0 bases and J 0 bases, leaving 6 bases between the germline ends. The CDR3 DNA is TGCGCCAGCAGCTTGGGGGCCACAACTAATGAAAAACTGTTTTTT. It encodes CASSLGATTNEKLFF.

The gene calls are TRBV27 and TRBJ2-1; perhaps TRBD2 as D (7 bases). The CDR3 consists of 15 residues. With 7 bases removed from V and 4 bases from J, the gap between germline ends came to 17 bases. Germline V gives CDR1 MNHEY, CDR2 SMNVEV (reference sequence). CDR3 protein: CASTWGASGYNEQFF. The CDR3 DNA is TGTGCCAGCACATGGGGGGCTAGCGGTTACAATGAGCAGTTCTTC.

The J gene is TRBJ2-5, the V gene TRBV5-8, with a possible D match to TRBD2 (5 bases). CDR3 length: 16 residues. The germline CDR1 and CDR2 sequences are SGHTS and YDEGEE. Trimming cost V 1 base and J 2 bases, with 15 bases left between them. CDR3 residues: CASSLYGGPQQETQYF. The CDR3 DNA sequence: TGTGCCAGCAGCTTGTACGGAGGACCACAGCAAGAGACCCAGTACTTC.

CDR3 nucleotide sequence: TGTGCCAGCAGTGAATCAACAGCTTACAATGAGCAGTTCTTC. It is translated as CASSESTAYNEQFF. The chain employs TRBV6-1 and TRBJ2-1; D is unresolved. This CDR3 has 14 residues. V was clipped by 2 bases and J by 4 bases, with 9 bases between them. The germline V gene encodes CDR1 MNHNS and CDR2 SASEGT.

The chain links TRBV25-1 to TRBJ2-3; tentative D call: TRBD2 (6 bases). The CDR3 has 13 amino acids. The germline V and J ends were trimmed by 4 bases and 9 bases, with 14 bases remaining between them. Per the germline V gene, CDR1 is MGHDK and CDR2 is SYGVNS. The CDR3 loop is CASSAPGARTQYF. The CDR3 DNA reads as TGTGCCAGCAGTGCACCGGGAGCTCGAACGCAGTATTTT.

The V and J genes are TRBV7-6 and TRBJ2-1; tentative D call: TRBD1 (7 bases). Germline CDR1 SGHVS, CDR2 FNYEAQ. The CDR3 runs to 16 residues. The V gene lost 1 base and the J gene lost 6 bases, with 16 bases spanning the gap. CDR3 DNA: TGTGCCAGCAGCTTAGGACAGGGACTCACGGGCAATGAGCAGTTCTTC. Protein sequence: CASSLGQGLTGNEQFF.

The rearrangement uses TRBV18 and TRBJ2-2; no definite D call. The V end was cut by 2 bases, the J end by 5 bases, with 6 bases between. Germline V gene data show CDR1 as KGHSH and CDR2 as LQKENI. The CDR3 extends over 13 amino acids. For the CDR3, the DNA is TGTGCCAGCTCACCAATAAAAACCGGGGAGCTGTTTTTT. This gives the protein CASSPIKTGELFF.